These 11 T cell receptor beta chains were sequenced from one sample in a study of shared clonotypes between healthy human individuals. Only in-frame clones appear in the TCRdb table, and some are missing; sequencing was by immunoSEQ multiplex PCR. The sample has over 950,000 clones, around three quarters seen once. The sample was memory CD4+ T cells from PBMCs. Subset meaning: CD45RA-negative fraction. The receptors were gathered from a man younger than 35 in good health. Some clones in this sample may be carry-over from other donors' samples.

The chain links TRBV2 to TRBJ2-5; TRBD2 matches 14 bases. V was pared by 6 bases and J by 5 bases, with 2 bases of the junction left unmatched. The CDR3 runs to 14 residues. The germline V gene encodes CDR1 SNHLY and CDR2 FYNNEI. The CDR3 DNA is TGTGCCAGCAGGACTAGCGGGAGGGGCGAGACCCAGTACTTC. Protein: CASRTSGRGETQYF. The variable domain in full, with the rest retrieved from reference TRBV2 and TRBJ2-5, is EPEVTQTPSHQVTQMGQEVILRCVPISNHLYFYWYRQILGQKVEFLVSFYNNEISEKSEIFDDQFSVERPDGSNFTLKIRSTKLEDSAMYFCASRTSGRGETQYFGPGTRLLVL.

The chain employs TRBV9 and TRBJ2-5; TRBD2 is a possible D gene (6 bases). With 2 bases removed from V and 7 bases from J, the gap between germline ends came to 6 bases. Per the germline V gene, CDR1 is SGDLS and CDR2 is YYNGEE. CDR3 length: 11 amino acids. The chain's CDR3 is CASSVGGTQYF. CDR3 bases: TGTGCCAGCAGCGTGGGGGGGACCCAGTACTTC. The variable domain in full, completed from reference TRBV9 and TRBJ2-5, reads DSGVTQTPKHLITATGQRVTLRCSPRSGDLSVYWYQQSLDQGLQFLIQYYNGEERAKGNILERFSAQQFPDLHSELNLSSLELGDSALYFCASSVGGTQYFGPGTRLLVL.

This clone appeared a single time. The chain recombines TRBV6-4 with TRBJ1-2; D not resolved. CDR1 and CDR2 (germline): MRHNA, SNTAGT. V was cut by 2 bases and J by 4 bases, with 8 bases left in between. This CDR3 has 13 residues. CDR3 sequence (DNA): TGTGCCAGCAGTGACGGCACAGTCTATGGCTACACCTTC. Translating gives CASSDGTVYGYTF.

V gene TRBV28 combines with J gene TRBJ2-1; D gene unclear. Germline CDR1 is MDHEN and CDR2 is SYDVKM. The CDR3 loop spans 13 amino acids. V gave up 3 bases and J gave up 4 bases, with 7 bases separating them. Written as DNA, the CDR3 is TGTGCCAGCAGTTTGTCCCATTACAATGAGCAGTTCTTC. Its protein product is CASSLSHYNEQFF.

The chain links TRBV11-2 to TRBJ2-7; 7 bases are a match to TRBD1. The V segment lost 6 bases and the J segment 4 bases; nucleotides outside the gene matches: 12. CDR1 and CDR2 (germline): SGHAT, FQNNGV. The length of the CDR3 is 15 residues. For the CDR3, the DNA is TGTGCCAGCAGTTGGGAATGGGCAGGGGGTTACGAGCAGTACTTC. Its protein product is CASSWEWAGGYEQYF.

The CDR3 DNA follows: TGTGCCAGCAGCCAAACGGGGGCAGGGGTTGGAGATACGCAGTATTTT. Its protein is CASSQTGAGVGDTQYF. The V gene is TRBV28, the J gene TRBJ2-3; D tentatively fits TRBD1 or TRBD2 (6 bases each). The CDR3 contains 16 residues. V lost 6 bases, J lost 5 bases, and 21 bases lay in between. The germline CDR1 and CDR2 sequences are MDHEN and SYDVKM. Full variable domain (remainder filled in from reference TRBV28 and TRBJ2-3): DVKVTQSSRYLVKRTGEKVFLECVQDMDHENMFWYRQDPGLGLRLIYFSYDVKMKEKGDIPEGYSVSREKKERFSLILESASTNQTSMYLCASSQTGAGVGDTQYFGPGTRLTVL.

The CDR3 nucleotides are TGTGCCAGCAGCTTATGGAGGGCTGGGGCCAACGTCCTGACTTTC. This translates into CASSLWRAGANVLTF. The chain employs TRBV5-6 and TRBJ2-6; D is possibly TRBD2 (6 bases). CDR3 size: 15 residues. The ends were cut back, 2 bases at V and 2 bases at J, with 8 bases in the middle. Germline assignment: CDR1 SGHDT and CDR2 YYEEEE.

The chain couples TRBV19 to TRBJ2-3; TRBD1 is a possible D gene (6 bases). CDR3 size: 16 residues. The germline CDR1 and CDR2 sequences are LNHDA and SQIVND (reference sequence). V was clipped by 3 bases and J by 1 base, with 14 bases between them. The CDR3 nucleotides are TGTGCCAGTAGTATTGGGGGCGGGCCCGGCACAGATACGCAGTATTTT. It codes for CASSIGGGPGTDTQYF.

This chain connects TRBV5-5 to TRBJ1-1, with 11 nucleotides matching TRBD1. Germline assignment: CDR1 SGHKS and CDR2 YYEKEE (reference sequence). The ends lost 1 base at V and 6 bases at J; junction bases unmatched: 2. The CDR3 length is 14 residues. The CDR3 reads CASSLLGQGAEAFF. CDR3 nucleotides: TGTGCCAGCAGCTTGTTGGGACAGGGGGCTGAAGCTTTCTTT.

The genes are TRBV9 and TRBJ2-3; 9 bases are a match to TRBD1. The V segment lost 3 bases and the J segment 2 bases; nucleotides outside the gene matches: 7. CDR1 is SGDLS and CDR2 is YYNGEE in the germline V gene. The CDR3 is 16 residues long. The CDR3 coding sequence is TGTGCCAGCAGCGCGGGGGACAGGGTATTCACAGATACGCAGTATTTT. Translated: CASSAGDRVFTDTQYF.

V is TRBV6-6 and J is TRBJ1-5; D unresolved. V gave up 2 bases and J gave up 6 bases, with 14 bases separating them. Germline V gene lookup returns CDR1 MNHNY and CDR2 SVGAGI (reference sequence). The length of the CDR3 is 15 residues. CDR3 coding DNA: TGTGCCAGCAGTTACCCCCCTACAGAGGGTCAGCCCCAGCATTTT. Protein product: CASSYPPTEGQPQHF.